The 21 T cell receptor beta chains listed next were all sequenced from one sample in a study of T cell responses to AZD1222 COVID-19 vaccine. Using immunoSEQ multiplex PCR, the repertoire was profiled, and TCRdb retains in-frame clones only, with some absent. The sample yields approximately 120,000 clones, around 87% seen once. The sample in question was peripheral blood, obtained 28 days after the second AZD1222 dose. The receptors derive from an adult who received the AZD1222 COVID-19 vaccine.

V and J are TRBV29-1 and TRBJ2-2; D not resolved. The CDR3 runs 15 residues. Germline V gene lookup returns CDR1 SQVTM and CDR2 ANQGSEA. V was trimmed by 3 bases and J by 3 bases, leaving 14 bases between them. The CDR3 here is CSVDSVGSYTGELFF. DNA of the CDR3: TGCAGCGTTGACTCGGTGGGGTCCTACACCGGGGAGCTGTTTTTT.

The chain joins TRBV4-2 to TRBJ1-3; possibly TRBD1 for D (5 bases). The CDR3 consists of 15 residues. V was shortened by 0 bases and J by 9 bases, with 15 bases between the two germline ends. The germline gives CDR1 LGHNA, CDR2 YNFKEQ. The CDR3 here is CASSQDPGRDTTIYF. CDR3 DNA: TGTGCCAGCAGCCAAGATCCTGGCAGGGATACCACCATATATTTT.

V usage is TRBV5-5 and J usage is TRBJ2-5, with D possibly being TRBD1 or TRBD2 (5 bases each). This CDR3 has 18 amino acids. From germline, CDR1 is SGHKS and CDR2 YYEKEE (reference sequence). Trimming stripped 1 base from V and 5 bases from J, with 24 bases between. The CDR3, as DNA: TGTGCCAGCAGCTTGCGTTGGTGGGCGCAGGGAGAGGGGGAGACCCAGTACTTC. This sequence encodes CASSLRWWAQGEGETQYF.

This chain links TRBV30 with TRBJ1-5; D not resolved. CDR1 is GTSNPN and CDR2 is SVGIG in the germline V gene (reference sequence). The CDR3 runs 12 residues. The germline V and J ends were trimmed by 5 bases and 3 bases, with 8 bases remaining between them. CDR3 amino acids: CAWGRINQPQHF. The CDR3 DNA reads TGTGCCTGGGGACGGATCAATCAGCCCCAGCATTTT.

This clone has only one observation. This chain uses TRBV4-2 with TRBJ2-4; no definite D call. CDR1 and CDR2 from the germline V gene are LGHNA and YNFKEQ. The CDR3 consists of 17 residues. V shed 0 bases and J shed 7 bases, with 19 bases lying between them. CDR3 nucleotides: TGTGCCAGCAGCCAAGAGTCCTCGACTCCTAAGGAGAACATTCAGTACTTC. It yields the protein CASSQESSTPKENIQYF.

The genes are TRBV6-1 and TRBJ1-1, with 8 bases fitting TRBD1. This CDR3 comprises 14 residues. Trimming cost V 2 bases and J 10 bases; bases outside gene matches: 9. CDR1 and CDR2 from the germline V gene are MNHNS and SASEGT. CDR3 region: CASSEIPGGIVAFF. In nucleotides, the CDR3 is TGTGCCAGCAGTGAAATTCCAGGGGGCATCGTAGCTTTCTTT.

This sequence joins TRBV7-2 and TRBJ2-3; D is unclear. Trimming shortened V by 5 bases and J by 7 bases, and 4 bases separated the two germline ends. CDR3 length: 10 amino acids. The germline V gene has CDR1 SGHTA and CDR2 FQGNSA. In DNA form, the CDR3 reads TGTGCCAGCAGCGAGTATACGCAGTATTTT. Protein sequence: CASSEYTQYF.

This chain uses TRBV7-3 with TRBJ2-3; D may be TRBD1 (6 bases). The CDR3 is 16 amino acids. Germline CDR1 SGHTA, CDR2 FQGTGA. The V gene lost 1 base and the J gene lost 4 bases, with 15 bases spanning the gap. CDR3 DNA sequence: TGTGCCAGCAGCTTAATGGGGGCAGGGAGCGCAGATACGCAGTATTTT. It translates to CASSLMGAGSADTQYF.

This clone has a single count. V and J are TRBV30 and TRBJ1-4; 9 bases are a match to TRBD1. This CDR3 has 13 amino acids. Germline loops: CDR1 GTSNPN, CDR2 SVGIG (reference sequence). Losses at the gene ends were 3 bases for V and 8 bases for J; bases not matched to a gene: 4. CDR3 sequence: CAWRGQGREKLFF. The CDR3 bases are TGTGCCTGGAGAGGACAGGGGAGAGAAAAACTGTTTTTT.

The V and J genes are TRBV6-2 or TRBV6-3 and TRBJ2-1; 8 bases are shared with TRBD2. The trim removed 7 bases at V and 5 bases at J, leaving 10 bases unmatched. The CDR3 covers 15 residues. Germline CDR1 is MNHEY and CDR2 is SVGEGT. CDR3 DNA: TGTGCCAGCACCCCCTTGCGGGGGGCCAACAATGAGCAGTTCTTC. It translates to CASTPLRGANNEQFF.

V is TRBV3-1 (or the pseudogene TRBV3-2) and J is TRBJ1-2, with D perhaps TRBD1 (5 bases). With 1 base removed from V and 7 bases from J, the gap between germline ends came to 7 bases. Germline CDR1 and CDR2: LGHDT and YNNKEL (reference sequence). CDR3 length: 12 amino acids. CDR3 coding DNA: TGTGCCAGCAGCCAAGGGGGGGTTGGCTACACCTTC. This translates into CASSQGGVGYTF.

In its sample, this clone was seen a few times. The sample has other DNA sequences that encode this CDR3 too. Here the CDR3 reads CASSLDGNQPQHF. The DNA for the CDR3 is TGCGCCAGCAGCTTGGATGGGAATCAGCCCCAGCATTTT. V gene TRBV5-1 combines with J gene TRBJ1-5; D unclear. Between the trimmed V and J ends, which lost 0 bases and 4 bases, there was a span of 5 bases. The CDR3 extends over 13 amino acids. Germline-derived CDR1 and CDR2 are SGHRS and YFSETQ.

The V call is TRBV30, the J call TRBJ1-2; D gene unclear. V gave up 4 bases and J gave up 3 bases, with 12 bases separating them. The CDR3 sequence is 13 residues long. Per the germline V gene, CDR1 is GTSNPN and CDR2 is SVGIG (reference sequence). The CDR3 nucleotides read TGTGCCTGGAATAGAGAAGGGCACTATGGCTACACCTTC. Translated: CAWNREGHYGYTF.

This chain links TRBV12-3 or TRBV12-4 with TRBJ1-6; D remains ambiguous. The CDR3 has 13 amino acids. The germline V and J ends were trimmed by 7 bases and 0 bases, with 4 bases remaining between them. The CDR3 region is CASKGSYNSPLHF. For the CDR3, the DNA is TGTGCCAGCAAAGGCTCCTATAATTCACCCCTCCACTTT.

The rearrangement links TRBV19 to TRBJ1-2; no definite D call. The CDR3 covers 16 residues. Trimming shortened V by 5 bases and J by 0 bases, and 16 bases separated the two germline ends. Germline loops: CDR1 LNHDA, CDR2 SQIVND (reference sequence). The CDR3 region is CASSPALVRPNYGYTF. The CDR3 bases are TGTGCCAGTAGTCCCGCCTTGGTCAGGCCTAACTATGGCTACACCTTC.

The CDR3 nucleotides read TGTGCCAGCAGTCCCCAGGCCGATAGCAATCAGCCCCAGCATTTT. This sequence encodes CASSPQADSNQPQHF. V and J are TRBV27 and TRBJ1-5; no clear D. The CDR3 contains 15 residues. Between the trimmed V and J ends, which lost 5 bases and 0 bases, there was a span of 11 bases. Germline V lookup: CDR1 MNHEY, CDR2 SMNVEV (reference sequence).

The genes are TRBV6-1 and TRBJ2-3, with 7 bases lining up with TRBD2. The CDR3 runs to 15 residues. The germline V gene encodes CDR1 MNHNS and CDR2 SASEGT. With V trimmed by 1 base and J by 1 base, 2 bases remained unmatched. The chain's CDR3 is CASSEDGGGTDTQYF. DNA for the CDR3: TGTGCCAGCAGTGAAGATGGGGGGGGCACAGATACGCAGTATTTT.

V gene TRBV20-1 combines with J gene TRBJ1-2; tentatively, D is TRBD1 (6 bases). Trimming pared 3 bases from V and 4 bases from J, leaving 15 bases between. Germline values: CDR1 DFQATT, CDR2 SNEGSKA (reference sequence). The CDR3 has 14 amino acids. CDR3 DNA: TGCAGTGCTAGTGGGGAGACAGGCTCCTATGGCTACACCTTC. Translation gives CSASGETGSYGYTF.

This chain connects TRBV14 to TRBJ1-2; D gene ambiguous. This CDR3 comprises 15 residues. Germline V lookup: CDR1 SGHDN, CDR2 FVKESK. The V and J ends lost 1 base and 7 bases respectively, with 16 bases between them. CDR3 in amino acids: CASSQGPRAESGYTF. CDR3 sequence (DNA): TGTGCCAGCAGCCAAGGTCCGAGGGCTGAGTCTGGCTACACCTTC. The full variable domain, completed using reference TRBV14 and TRBJ1-2, is EAGVTQFPSHSVIEKGQTVTLRCDPISGHDNLYWYRRVMGKEIKFLLHFVKESKQDESGMPNNRFLAERTGGTYSTLKVQPAELEDSGVYFCASSQGPRAESGYTFGSGTRLTVV.

This clone was detected only once. The rearrangement uses TRBV6-5 and TRBJ1-3; no clear D gene. Trimming removed 4 bases from V and 0 bases from J, with 10 bases in between. CDR1 and CDR2 from the germline V gene are MNHEY and SVGAGI. This CDR3 is 15 amino acids long. For the CDR3, the DNA is TGTGCCAGCAGTTCCTTAGGAAGCTCTGGAAACACCATATATTTT. This translates into CASSSLGSSGNTIYF.

The chain links TRBV19 to TRBJ2-5, with 7 bases lining up with TRBD1. V lost 5 bases to trimming and J lost 0 bases; unmatched junction nucleotides: 6. Germline assignment: CDR1 LNHDA and CDR2 SQIVND (reference sequence). The CDR3 runs to 15 residues. This chain's CDR3 is CASSPTGQYQETQYF. In DNA form, the CDR3 reads TGTGCCAGTAGTCCTACGGGACAGTACCAAGAGACCCAGTACTTC.